This TCR beta chain came from a study of technical replicates of blood from a few donors (dated by TCRdb to 2016 to 2017). Library construction relied on the immunoSEQ multiplex PCR assay. TCRdb retrieved this table from immuneACCESS and kept in-frame rearrangements only. Not all clones are present; in checked studies, unresolved V genes account for under half, and no reason is known for the remainder. The sample table records 95,000 to 100,000 clones; under 96% of these occur just once. In total, the top ten clones hold roughly 0.19% of the sample. On this clone itself: It lacks a known antigen. Base qualities are not at hand, and no much larger clone is one base apart.

The CDR3 covers 13 residues, taking in both the cysteine and the phenylalanine. Here the CDR3 DNA is all that survives: 39 bases in frame from base 1. The germline V and J ends show losses of 7 bases and 4 bases respectively, and no gene match explains 5 bases of the junction. Based on the germline V gene, the CDR1 and CDR2 sequences are MNHNS and SASEGT. The clonotype originates from a human donor in good health. The sequence is built from TRBV6-1 and TRBJ1-1, with 8 bases aligning to TRBD1. Sequencing was done on a sample of T cells isolated from PBMCs. CDR3 region: CASTQGARTEAFF. The nucleotide sequence reads as follows: TGTGCCAGCACTCAGGGGGCGCGCACTGAAGCTTTCTTT.